This is a list of T cell receptor beta chains from one sample in a study of blood T cell repertoires in COVID-19. TCRdb's copy holds only in-frame clones and misses some; the assay was immunoSEQ multiplex PCR. The sample lists about 480,000 clones, around 87% occurring once. The sequenced material came from PBMCs or T cells enriched from blood (not recorded which). These receptors were taken from a middle-aged woman who had recovered from COVID-19. CDR3s include the opening cysteine and the closing phenylalanine or tryptophan. The D gene is left open where the match is weak. Only some rows state a clone size, as once, few, many or a class for expanded clones.

size	V	D	J	DNA	CDR3
NA	TRBV28	NA	TRBJ2-3	TGTGCCACAGGGGAGGGTTGGACAGATACGCAGTATTTT	CATGEGWTDTQYF
once	TRBV12-3/TRBV12-4	NA	TRBJ1-3	TGTGCCAGCAGTTTTTTTAGCGGAAACACCATATATTTT	CASSFFSGNTIYF
once	TRBV12-3/TRBV12-4	NA	TRBJ1-1	TGTGCCACCACTGATACTGAAGCTTTCTTT	CATTDTEAFF
once	TRBV2	TRBD1	TRBJ2-3	TGTGCCAGCAGTCAAACACGGGGACAGAGCACAGATACGCAGTATTTT	CASSQTRGQSTDTQYF
NA	TRBV5-1	TRBD2	TRBJ2-3	TGCGCCAGCAGCTTATTTTGGCGGGAGGGAACCACAGATACGCAGTATTTT	CASSLFWREGTTDTQYF
NA	TRBV5-8	NA	TRBJ1-3	TGTGCCAGCAGCTTGCCCCTCCGGGGAAACACCATATATTTT	CASSLPLRGNTIYF
NA	TRBV28	NA	TRBJ1-5	TGTGCCAGCAGTTTCGTTCGGTCGAATCAGCCCCAGCATTTT	CASSFVRSNQPQHF
NA	TRBV19	NA	TRBJ1-5	TGTGCCAGTAGTATGGCAGCGACTAGCAATCAGCCCCAGCATTTT	CASSMAATSNQPQHF
NA	TRBV2	NA	TRBJ1-1	TGTGCCAGCAGTGACAGGGTGAACACTGAAGCTTTCTTT	CASSDRVNTEAFF
NA	TRBV3-1/TRBV3-2	NA	TRBJ2-7	TGTGCCAGCAGCCAAGTCTTTGCCAGCTCCTACGAGCAGTACTTC	CASSQVFASSYEQYF
NA	TRBV6-5	NA	TRBJ2-3	TGTGCCACTCTCACGACTAGAGGAGATACGCAGTATTTT	CATLTTRGDTQYF
NA	TRBV6-5	NA	TRBJ1-6	TGTGCCAGCAGTTACAGGGGGTTAGATTCACCCCTCCACTTT	CASSYRGLDSPLHF
NA	TRBV10-3	TRBD1	TRBJ2-7	TGTGCCATCAGTGAGCCGGGTCTCGGGACAGGTTTCTACGAGCAGTACTTC	CAISEPGLGTGFYEQYF
NA	TRBV19	TRBD2	TRBJ2-3	TGTGCCAGTAGTGGGGTTCTAGCGGGAGTATGGGATACGCAGTATTTT	CASSGVLAGVWDTQYF
once	TRBV29-1	NA	TRBJ1-1	TGCAGCGTCACGCGGGGGGGCACTGAAGCTTTCTTT	CSVTRGGTEAFF
NA	TRBV19	NA	TRBJ2-7	TGTGCCAGTAGTCCCCCGCAGGGCTACGAGCAGTACTTC	CASSPPQGYEQYF
once	TRBV7-7	NA	TRBJ2-1	TGTGCCAGCAGTCCCGGGTTCCAAAACAATGAGCAGTTCTTC	CASSPGFQNNEQFF
NA	TRBV3-1/TRBV3-2	NA	TRBJ1-2	TGTGCCAGCAGCCAAGAACAATTTAACTATGGCTACACCTTC	CASSQEQFNYGYTF